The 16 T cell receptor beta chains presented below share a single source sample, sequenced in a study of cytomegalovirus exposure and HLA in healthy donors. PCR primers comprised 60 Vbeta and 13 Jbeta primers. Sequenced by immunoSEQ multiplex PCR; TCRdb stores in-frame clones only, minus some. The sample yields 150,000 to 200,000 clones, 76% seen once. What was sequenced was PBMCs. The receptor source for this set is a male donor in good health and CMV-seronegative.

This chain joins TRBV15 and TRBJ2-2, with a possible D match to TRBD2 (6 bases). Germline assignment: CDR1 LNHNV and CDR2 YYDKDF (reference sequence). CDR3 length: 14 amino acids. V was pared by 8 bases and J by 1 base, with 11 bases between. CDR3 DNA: TGTGCCACCCAAGAGGGACTGAACACCGGGGAGCTGTTTTTT. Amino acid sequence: CATQEGLNTGELFF. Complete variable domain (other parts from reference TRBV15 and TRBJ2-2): DAMVIQNPRYQVTQFGKPVTLSCSQTLNHNVMYWYQQKSSQAPKLLFHYYDKDFNNEADTPDNFQSRRPNTSFCFLDIRSPGLGDTAMYLCATQEGLNTGELFFGEGSRLTVL.

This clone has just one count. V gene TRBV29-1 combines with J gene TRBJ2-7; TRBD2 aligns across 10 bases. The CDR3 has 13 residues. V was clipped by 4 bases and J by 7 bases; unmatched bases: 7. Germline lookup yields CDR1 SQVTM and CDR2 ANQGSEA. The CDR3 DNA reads TGCAGCGTTGGAAGTCTAGCGGGAGCGGAGCAGTACTTC. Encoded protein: CSVGSLAGAEQYF.

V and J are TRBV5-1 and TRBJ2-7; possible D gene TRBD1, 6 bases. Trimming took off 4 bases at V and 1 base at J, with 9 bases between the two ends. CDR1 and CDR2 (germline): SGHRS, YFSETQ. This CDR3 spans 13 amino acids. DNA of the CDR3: TGCGCCAGCAGCAGACAGGTTTCCTACGAGCAGTACTTC. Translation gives CASSRQVSYEQYF.

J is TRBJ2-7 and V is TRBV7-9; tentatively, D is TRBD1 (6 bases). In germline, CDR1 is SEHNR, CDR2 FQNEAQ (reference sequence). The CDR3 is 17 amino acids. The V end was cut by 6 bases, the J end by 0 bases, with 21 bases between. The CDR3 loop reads CASSRRQDGFSSYEQYF. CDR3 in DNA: TGTGCCAGCAGTCGTAGACAGGATGGATTTAGCTCCTACGAGCAGTACTTC.

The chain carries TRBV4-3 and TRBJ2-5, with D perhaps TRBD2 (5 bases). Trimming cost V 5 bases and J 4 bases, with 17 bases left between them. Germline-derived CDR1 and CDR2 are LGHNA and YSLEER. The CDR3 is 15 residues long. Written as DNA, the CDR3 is TGCGCCAGCAGCTCAAGTTTGGCCGCGGGAGAGACCCAGTACTTC. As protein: CASSSSLAAGETQYF.

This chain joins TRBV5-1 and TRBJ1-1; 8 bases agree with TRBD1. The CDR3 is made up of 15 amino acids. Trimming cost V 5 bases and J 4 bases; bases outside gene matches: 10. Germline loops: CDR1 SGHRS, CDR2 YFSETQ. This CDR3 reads CASSDRGPRATEAFF. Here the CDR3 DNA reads TGCGCCAGCAGTGACAGGGGTCCTCGGGCCACTGAAGCTTTCTTT.

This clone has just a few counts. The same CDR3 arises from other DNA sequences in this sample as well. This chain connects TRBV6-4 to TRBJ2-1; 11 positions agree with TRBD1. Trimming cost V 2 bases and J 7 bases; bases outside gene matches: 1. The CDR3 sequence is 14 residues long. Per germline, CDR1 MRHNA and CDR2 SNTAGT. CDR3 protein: CASSDGTGGNEQFF. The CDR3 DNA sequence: TGTGCCAGCAGTGACGGGACAGGGGGGAATGAGCAGTTCTTC.

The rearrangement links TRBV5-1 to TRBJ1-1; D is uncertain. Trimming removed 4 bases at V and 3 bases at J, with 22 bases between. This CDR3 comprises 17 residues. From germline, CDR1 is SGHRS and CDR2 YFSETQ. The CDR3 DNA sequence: TGCGCCAGCAGCCGGCCAACCGGAGGGTTGGAGGACACTGAAGCTTTCTTT. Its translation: CASSRPTGGLEDTEAFF. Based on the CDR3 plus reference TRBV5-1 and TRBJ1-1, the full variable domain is KAGVTQTPRYLIKTRGQQVTLSCSPISGHRSVSWYQQTPGQGLQFLFEYFSETQRNKGNFPGRFSGRQFSNSRSEMNVSTLELGDSALYLCASSRPTGGLEDTEAFFGQGTRLTVV.

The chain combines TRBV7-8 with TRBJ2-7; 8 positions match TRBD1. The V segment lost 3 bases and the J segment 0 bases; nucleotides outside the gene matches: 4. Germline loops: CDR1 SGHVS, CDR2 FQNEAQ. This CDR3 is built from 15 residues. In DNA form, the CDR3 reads TGTGCCAGCAGCTTGCGGACAGGGAGCTCCTACGAGCAGTACTTC. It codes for CASSLRTGSSYEQYF.

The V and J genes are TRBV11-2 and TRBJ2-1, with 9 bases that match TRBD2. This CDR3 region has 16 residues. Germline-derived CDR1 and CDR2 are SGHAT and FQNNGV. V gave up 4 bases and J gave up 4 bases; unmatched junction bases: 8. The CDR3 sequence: CASSSLLAGEYNEQFF. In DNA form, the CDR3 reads TGTGCCAGCAGCTCGCTACTAGCGGGCGAATACAATGAGCAGTTCTTC. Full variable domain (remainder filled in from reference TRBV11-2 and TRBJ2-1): EAGVAQSPRYKIIEKRQSVAFWCNPISGHATLYWYQQILGQGPKLLIQFQNNGVVDDSQLPKDRFSAERLKGVDSTLKIQPAKLEDSAVYLCASSSLLAGEYNEQFFGPGTRLTVL.

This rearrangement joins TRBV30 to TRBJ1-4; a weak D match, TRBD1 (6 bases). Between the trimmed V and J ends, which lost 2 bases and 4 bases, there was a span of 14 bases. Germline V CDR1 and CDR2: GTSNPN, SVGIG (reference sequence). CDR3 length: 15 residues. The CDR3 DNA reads TGTGCCTGGAGTCCACCGGGACATCGTAATGAAAAACTGTTTTTT. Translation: CAWSPPGHRNEKLFF.

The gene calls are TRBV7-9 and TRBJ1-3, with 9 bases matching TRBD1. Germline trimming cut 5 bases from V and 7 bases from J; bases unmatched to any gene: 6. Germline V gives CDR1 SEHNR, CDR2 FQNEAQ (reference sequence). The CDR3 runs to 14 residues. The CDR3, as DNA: TGTGCCAGCAGCACAGGACAGGGGTGGAACACCATATATTTT. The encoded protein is CASSTGQGWNTIYF.

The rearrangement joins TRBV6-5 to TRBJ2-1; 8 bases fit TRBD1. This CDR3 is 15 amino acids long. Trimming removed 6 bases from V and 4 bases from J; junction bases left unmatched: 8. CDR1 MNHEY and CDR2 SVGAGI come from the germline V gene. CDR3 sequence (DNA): TGTGCCAGCAGCTACAGGGGGATTCGGTACAATGAGCAGTTCTTC. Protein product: CASSYRGIRYNEQFF.

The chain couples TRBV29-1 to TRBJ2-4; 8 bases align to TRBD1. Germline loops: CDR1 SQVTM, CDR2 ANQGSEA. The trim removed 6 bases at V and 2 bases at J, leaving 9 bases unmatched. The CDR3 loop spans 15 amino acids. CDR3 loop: CSVEYRGDTKNIQYF. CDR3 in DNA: TGCAGCGTAGAGTACAGGGGGGATACCAAAAACATTCAGTACTTC.

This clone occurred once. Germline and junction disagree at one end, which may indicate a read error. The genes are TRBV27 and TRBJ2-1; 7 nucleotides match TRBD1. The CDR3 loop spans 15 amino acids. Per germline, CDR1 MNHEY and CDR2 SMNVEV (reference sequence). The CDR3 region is CASSPGTVSHNEQFF. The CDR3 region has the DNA TGTGCCAGCAGCCCCGGGACAGTCTCCCACAATGAGCAGTTCTTC.

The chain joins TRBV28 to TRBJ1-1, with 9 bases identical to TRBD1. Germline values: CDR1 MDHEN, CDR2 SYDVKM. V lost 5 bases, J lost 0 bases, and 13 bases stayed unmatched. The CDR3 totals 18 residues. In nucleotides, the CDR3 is TGTGCCAGCAGTACACAGGGGGCGAGCAGGGTTATGAACACTGAAGCTTTCTTT. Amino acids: CASSTQGASRVMNTEAFF.